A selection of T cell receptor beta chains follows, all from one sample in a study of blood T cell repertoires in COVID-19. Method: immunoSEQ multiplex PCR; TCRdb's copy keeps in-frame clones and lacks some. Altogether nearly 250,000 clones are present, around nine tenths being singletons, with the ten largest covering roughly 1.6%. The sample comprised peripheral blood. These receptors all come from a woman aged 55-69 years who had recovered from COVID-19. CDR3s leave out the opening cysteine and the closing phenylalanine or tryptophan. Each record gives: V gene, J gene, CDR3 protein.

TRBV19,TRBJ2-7,ASSAAYEQY
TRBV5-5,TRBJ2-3,ASSPQRARADTQY
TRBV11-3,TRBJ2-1,ASSLVQGAHEQF
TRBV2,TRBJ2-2,ASRLEDTGELF
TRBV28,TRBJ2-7,ASSSPRYEQY
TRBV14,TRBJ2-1,ASSPRGGHYYNEQF
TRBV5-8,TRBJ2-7,ASRRGHSYEQY
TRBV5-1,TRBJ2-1,ASSFGPGGEQF
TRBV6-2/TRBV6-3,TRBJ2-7,ASSSTETYEQY
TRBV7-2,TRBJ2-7,ASSQPDKLYSEQY
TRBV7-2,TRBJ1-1,ASSLFRGGNTEAF
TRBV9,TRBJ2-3,ASSVEASGTDTQY
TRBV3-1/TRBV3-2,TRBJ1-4,ASSPEGGAEKLF
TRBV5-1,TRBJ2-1,ASSFDGNSYNEQF
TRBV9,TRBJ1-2,ASSDSQGSNGYT
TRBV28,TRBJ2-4,ATHFDRPDQY
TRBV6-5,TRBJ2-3,ASRKTGAVTDTQY
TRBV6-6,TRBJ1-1,ASSKQGANTEAF
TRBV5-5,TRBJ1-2,ASSPSVGEAYT
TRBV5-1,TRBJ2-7,ASSSTGTGIHEQY
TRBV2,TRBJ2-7,ASSVQGRYGEQY
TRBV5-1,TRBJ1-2,ASSPGVEWGYT
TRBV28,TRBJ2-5,ATVRGDETQY
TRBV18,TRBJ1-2,ASSPRVQGGGYT
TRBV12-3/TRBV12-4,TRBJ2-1,ATRLSSNEQF
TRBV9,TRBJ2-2,ASSPALGQWVTGELF
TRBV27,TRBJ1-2,ASSLRGRDSNYGYT
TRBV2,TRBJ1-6,ASSVQGERNSPLH
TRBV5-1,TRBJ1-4,ASSLRGQGHEKLF
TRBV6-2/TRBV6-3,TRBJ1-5,ASSRDIGQPQH
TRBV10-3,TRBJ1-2,AIKSDRDYGYT
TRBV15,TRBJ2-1,ATSRDFTGDGEQF
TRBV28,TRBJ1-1,ASSLYPGQGNTEAF
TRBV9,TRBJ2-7,ASSALGQGGDEQY
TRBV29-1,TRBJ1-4,SARLVSGGDGEKLF
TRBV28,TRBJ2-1,ASSQGVAGGPSYNEQF
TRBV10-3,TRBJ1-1,AISEVLGPTEAF
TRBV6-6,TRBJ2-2,VTSSAHAGELF
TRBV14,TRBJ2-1,ASSQGGFSYNEQF
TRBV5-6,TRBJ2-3,ASSSITGQTSTDTQY
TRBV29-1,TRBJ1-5,SVAHGRNNQPQH
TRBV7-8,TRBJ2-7,ASSSPRGEQY
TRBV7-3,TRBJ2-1,ASSLTVDEQF
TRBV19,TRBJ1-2,ASSSGLGQIYGYT
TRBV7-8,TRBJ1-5,ASRGQGLGQPQH
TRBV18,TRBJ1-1,ASSHEEDTEAF
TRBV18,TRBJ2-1,ASSPRSGGAIYNEQF
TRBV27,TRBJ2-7,ASSTNTIYEQY
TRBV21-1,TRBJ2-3,ASRLLGTGVFGTDTQY
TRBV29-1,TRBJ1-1,SVETGQPSIAEAF
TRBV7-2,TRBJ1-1,ASSSSGGGYTEAF
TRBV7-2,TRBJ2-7,ASSLAGGLFDEQY
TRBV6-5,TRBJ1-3,ASYRGDSGNTIY
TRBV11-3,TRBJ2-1,ASSLGGGYNEQF
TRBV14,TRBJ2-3,ASSQDLVGASTDTQY
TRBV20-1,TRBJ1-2,SAPQGGYT
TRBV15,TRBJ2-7,ATRGSSYEQY